This T cell receptor beta chain was documented in a study of T cell repertoires in cytomegalovirus infection. Study as a whole: Public TCR beta signature analysis indicated the presence of both CMV infection and matching HLA type. Findings and caveats of the study: The study found HLA-C-restricted CMV-specific TCR beta clonotypes dominating the ex vivo response. The study identified carriers of CMV plus the relevant HLA from cumulative public TCR beta family frequency.

This clonotype was seen many times. The antigen remains unidentified. TCRdb analysed the reads with MiXCR anew, one entry per CDR3 protein. This sample carries approximately 180,000 distinct CDR3 sequences, more than 9% of them seen once, and the ten largest clones take around 4.4%. The clonotype originates from a human donor in good health (CMV status not recorded). Some clones in this sample may be carry-over from other donors' samples. Sequencing used PBMCs.

The CDR3 DNA reads as TGTGCCAGCAGCCCGCGGGGACTAGCGGGGGTGAGCTCTGGGGCCAACGTCCTGACTTTC. It is translated as CASSPRGLAGVSSGANVLTF. The chain uses TRBV7-2 and TRBJ2-6; 14 bases match TRBD2. After removal of 5 bases from V and 0 bases from J, the junction contained 9 bases not matched to a gene. The CDR3 covers 20 residues. Germline V gives CDR1 SGHTA, CDR2 FQGNSA.